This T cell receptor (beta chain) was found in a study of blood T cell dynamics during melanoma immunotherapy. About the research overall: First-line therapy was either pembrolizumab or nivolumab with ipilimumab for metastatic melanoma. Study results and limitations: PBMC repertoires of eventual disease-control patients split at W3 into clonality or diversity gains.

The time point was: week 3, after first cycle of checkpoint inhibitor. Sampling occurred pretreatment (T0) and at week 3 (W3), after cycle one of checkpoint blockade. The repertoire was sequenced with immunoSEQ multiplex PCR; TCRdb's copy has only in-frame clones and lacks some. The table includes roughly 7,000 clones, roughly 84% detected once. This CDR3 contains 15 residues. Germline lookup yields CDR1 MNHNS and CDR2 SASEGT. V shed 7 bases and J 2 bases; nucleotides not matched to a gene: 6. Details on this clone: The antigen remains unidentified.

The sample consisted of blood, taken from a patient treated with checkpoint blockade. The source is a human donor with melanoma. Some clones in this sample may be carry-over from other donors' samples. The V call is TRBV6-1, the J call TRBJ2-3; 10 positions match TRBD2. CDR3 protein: CASNLAGGPTDTQYF. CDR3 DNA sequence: TGTGCCAGCAATTTAGCGGGAGGCCCCACAGATACGCAGTATTTT.